This T cell receptor (beta chain) came from a study of blood T cells in healthy people across ages. The study's findings and limits: Older individuals had lower TCR beta diversity per million T cells (the decline was roughly linear).

Per sample, extraction of total RNA gave at least 5.5 micrograms in every case. Primed by a sample-barcoded 5' primer and a J-beta primer mix, a second PCR proceeded for about 7 to 12 cycles. In TCRdb, the 5' RACE reads were re-called with MiXCR into one record per CDR3 protein. The profile covers around 1.5 million distinct CDR3 sequences, with 40% to 50% appearing a single time and less than 8% taken by the ten largest. This clonotype was picked up a small number of times. Its antigen is not known. Trimming shortened V by 0 bases and J by 8 bases, and 14 bases separated the two germline ends. This CDR3 has 15 residues. CDR1 is LGHNA, CDR2 YNFKEQ, per germline.

The chain couples TRBV4-2 to TRBJ2-1; perhaps TRBD1 as D (5 bases). The sequence derives from a woman under 30 in good health. The material sequenced was blood. Here the CDR3 DNA reads TGTGCCAGCAGCCAAGATGAGCAGGGTTTTGATGAGCAGTTCTTC. Its protein product is CASSQDEQGFDEQFF.